The clone carrying this TCR beta chain was counted only a few times. The antigen remains unidentified. The sort gate was single viable CD3+CD4+CD8-CD45RO+ cells for memory CD4+ T cells. Serum IgG to CMV pp150, pp28, p38 and p52 defined serostatus. This specimen comes from a study of memory CD4+ T cells and cytomegalovirus serostatus. Across the whole study: This sample comes from healthy Belgian adults, 9 CMV seropositive, about 25 seronegative.

Study outcomes and limitations: CD4+ memory repertoires contained 67 of 164 reported CMV TCRbeta sequences.

Data came from immunoSEQ multiplex PCR; TCRdb stores just in-frame clones and leaves some out. Seen here are around 26,000 clones, around 75% observed once, and the top ten hold around 0.68%. CDR1 and CDR2 from the germline V gene are KGHSH and LQKENI. V was clipped by 1 base and J by 5 bases; unmatched bases: 12. The CDR3 consists of 18 residues. The chain carries TRBV18 and TRBJ2-2; 8 bases fit TRBD1. The origin of this receptor is an adult in good health and CMV-seronegative. Material: memory CD4+ T cells from blood. The CDR3 reads CASSPLLAGTGDTGELFF. The CDR3 region has the DNA TGTGCCAGCTCACCACTACTCGCCGGGACAGGTGATACCGGGGAGCTGTTTTTT.